This passage covers 10 T cell receptor beta chains from one sample sequenced in a study of blood T cells in healthy people across ages. It was with a sample-barcoded 5' primer and a J-beta primer mix that a second PCR of about 6 to 12 cycles was run. TCRdb re-called the 5' RACE reads with MiXCR, one entry per CDR3 protein. The sample includes roughly 680,000 distinct CDR3 sequences, under 65% seen only once; the top ten take about 13%. The sequencing sample was made of blood. All receptors derive from an elderly woman in good health.

J is TRBJ1-6 and V is TRBV12-3 or TRBV12-4; perhaps TRBD1 as D (6 bases). The CDR3 contains 14 residues. V gave up 6 bases and J gave up 7 bases, with 13 bases separating them. The CDR3: CASSTGTRNSPLHF. In DNA form, the CDR3 reads TGTGCCAGCAGCACCGGGACAAGAAATTCACCCCTCCACTTT.

V and J are TRBV14 and TRBJ1-1; weak D call: TRBD1 (6 bases). Trimming stripped 4 bases from V and 5 bases from J, with 17 bases between. The V gene's germline CDR1 is SGHDN and CDR2 FVKESK. The CDR3 is 15 amino acids. CDR3 residues: CASSLIAGVGTEAFF. The CDR3 nucleotides read TGTGCCAGCAGCCTAATCGCAGGGGTTGGAACTGAAGCTTTCTTT.

The rearrangement links TRBV5-1 to TRBJ1-5; 9 bases align to TRBD1. The CDR3 is 16 residues long. J lost 2 bases, V lost 0 bases, and 3 bases had no gene match. Germline CDR1 and CDR2: SGHRS and YFSETQ. For the CDR3, the DNA is TGCGCCAGCAGCTTGGGGACAGGGGTGGGCAATCAGCCCCAGCATTTT. Residues: CASSLGTGVGNQPQHF.

This clonotype was picked up a small number of times. This chain connects TRBV5-1 to TRBJ2-2; D might be TRBD2 (5 bases). CDR3 length: 14 residues. CDR1 is SGHRS and CDR2 is YFSETQ in the germline V gene. The V end was cut by 2 bases, the J end by 3 bases, with 8 bases between. The CDR3 sequence: CASSFEGYTGELFF. CDR3 nucleotides: TGCGCCAGCAGCTTCGAGGGATACACCGGGGAGCTGTTTTTT.

The rearrangement uses TRBV4-3 and TRBJ2-3, with 9 bases fitting TRBD2. The CDR3 length is 15 residues. The ends lost 0 bases at V and 5 bases at J; junction bases unmatched: 3. Germline-derived CDR1 and CDR2 are LGHNA and YSLEER. CDR3 sequence (DNA): TGCGCCAGCAGCCAAGATAGCGGGGGTAAAGATACGCAGTATTTT. Its translation is CASSQDSGGKDTQYF.

About this clonotype: A much larger clone lies a single base off, so this may be a read error. The chain couples TRBV13 to TRBJ2-1; TRBD2 matches at 7 bases. V lost 5 bases, J lost 9 bases, and 13 bases stayed unmatched. This CDR3 is built from 15 residues. Germline V gene lookup returns CDR1 PRHDT and CDR2 FYEKMQ (reference sequence). The CDR3 reads CASSKQTSPPREQFF. The CDR3 DNA reads as TGTGCCAGCAGCAAACAGACTAGCCCACCCCGTGAGCAGTTCTTC.

About this clonotype: Given a much more abundant clone one base away, this may be a read error. The chain is built from TRBV7-2 and TRBJ2-3; possible D gene TRBD2, 6 bases. CDR3 length: 12 amino acids. Per the germline V gene, CDR1 is SGHTA and CDR2 is FQGNSA. The CDR3 DNA sequence: TGTGCCAGCGGCTTAGCGGCGATTACGCAGTATTTT. Protein: CASGLAAITQYF.

J is TRBJ1-5 and V is TRBV7-2; 7 nucleotides align to TRBD1. Germline-derived CDR1 and CDR2 are SGHTA and FQGNSA. There are 15 residues in the CDR3. V was pared by 3 bases and J by 2 bases, with 4 bases of the junction left unmatched. The chain's CDR3 is CASSLRQGGNQPQHF. The DNA for the CDR3 is TGTGCCAGCAGCTTGCGACAGGGCGGCAATCAGCCCCAGCATTTT.

This clonotype appeared a few times. This chain joins TRBV20-1 and TRBJ1-5; D is undetermined. The V gene lost 3 bases and the J gene lost 3 bases, with 6 bases spanning the gap. This CDR3 region has 12 residues. Per germline, CDR1 DFQATT and CDR2 SNEGSKA (reference sequence). The CDR3 spells CSASDTNQPQHF. CDR3 nucleotide sequence: TGCAGTGCTAGCGACACCAATCAGCCCCAGCATTTT.

This rearrangement joins TRBV20-1 to TRBJ1-1; 9 bases are shared with TRBD1. V was pared by 0 bases and J by 10 bases, with 12 bases of the junction left unmatched. CDR1 is DFQATT and CDR2 is SNEGSKA in the germline V gene (reference sequence). The CDR3 totals 15 residues. The CDR3 loop is CSARDRRQGEAGAFF. DNA of the CDR3: TGCAGTGCTAGAGACCGGAGACAGGGGGAAGCTGGAGCTTTCTTT.